These T cell receptor beta chains were read from a single sample in a study of blood T cells in healthy people across ages. MiXCR, applied by TCRdb to the 5' RACE reads, yields one record per CDR3 protein. The sample has 1.5 million to 1.8 million distinct CDR3 sequences, about 42% seen once. The specimen was blood. These receptors were obtained from a woman younger than 30 in good health. CDR3s include the opening cysteine and the closing phenylalanine or tryptophan. The order of the fields is J gene, clone size, V gene, D gene, CDR3 protein, CDR3 DNA. D genes are given only for firm matches. For some rows the clone size is stated as once, few or many, or as a class when expanded; others skip it.

J: TRBJ2-7
size: once
V: TRBV27
D: TRBD1
CDR3: CASSCYRGSLAEQYF
DNA: TGTGCCAGCAGTTGCTACAGGGGAAGTCTCGCCGAGCAGTACTTC

J: TRBJ1-1
size: NA
V: TRBV20-1
D: TRBD1
CDR3: CSARDLGQGAFF
DNA: TGCAGTGCTAGAGATCTGGGACAGGGTGCTTTCTTT

J: TRBJ1-2
size: NA
V: TRBV25-1
D: NA
CDR3: CASSAGHPLNYGYTF
DNA: TGTGCCAGCAGTGCGGGACACCCTTTGAACTATGGCTACACCTTC

J: TRBJ2-7
size: NA
V: TRBV25-1
D: NA
CDR3: CASSGRLSVPFYEQYF
DNA: TGTGCCAGCAGTGGACGGCTGTCGGTGCCGTTCTACGAGCAGTACTTC

J: TRBJ1-2
size: NA
V: TRBV6-5
D: NA
CDR3: CASANVKAVNYGYTF
DNA: TGTGCCAGCGCCAACGTGAAAGCAGTTAACTATGGCTACACCTTC

J: TRBJ2-7
size: few
V: TRBV27
D: NA
CDR3: CASSLTGPKGAYEQYF
DNA: TGTGCCAGCAGTTTAACCGGACCCAAAGGGGCCTACGAGCAGTACTTC

J: TRBJ2-7
size: NA
V: TRBV20-1
D: NA
CDR3: CSARDWRRSYEQYF
DNA: TGCAGTGCTAGAGATTGGAGAAGGAGCTACGAGCAGTACTTC

J: TRBJ1-1
size: NA
V: TRBV6-2/TRBV6-3
D: NA
CDR3: CASRLRTNTEAFF
DNA: TGTGCCAGCAGACTCAGGACGAACACTGAAGCTTTCTTT

J: TRBJ2-7
size: few
V: TRBV25-1
D: NA
CDR3: CASSESRSRRYEQYF
DNA: TGTGCCAGCAGTGAATCCCGGAGTAGGAGGTACGAGCAGTACTTC

J: TRBJ1-2
size: few
V: TRBV4-2
D: NA
CDR3: CASSEQGVGGYTF
DNA: TGTGCCAGCAGCGAACAGGGAGTAGGCGGCTACACCTTC

J: TRBJ2-1
size: NA
V: TRBV20-1
D: NA
CDR3: CSAGSYEQFF
DNA: TGCAGTGCTGGAAGTTATGAGCAGTTCTTC

J: TRBJ2-7
size: NA
V: TRBV7-2
D: TRBD2
CDR3: CASSLLAGIYNEQYF
DNA: TGTGCCAGCAGCTTACTAGCGGGGATCTACAATGAGCAGTACTTC

J: TRBJ2-7
size: few
V: TRBV9
D: NA
CDR3: CASSVLEQYF
DNA: TGTGCCAGCAGCGTACTCGAGCAGTACTTC

J: TRBJ2-7
size: many
V: TRBV24-1
D: TRBD2
CDR3: CATSDCITSVSSYEQYF
DNA: TGTGCCACCAGTGATTGTATAACTAGCGTGAGCTCCTACGAGCAGTACTTC

J: TRBJ2-1
size: NA
V: TRBV29-1
D: NA
CDR3: CSDLSRNEQFF
DNA: TGCAGCGACCTCTCTCGCAATGAGCAGTTCTTC

J: TRBJ1-6
size: NA
V: TRBV7-9
D: TRBD1
CDR3: CASSLTGDSPLHF
DNA: TGTGCCAGCAGCTTAACAGGGGATTCACCCCTCCACTTT

J: TRBJ2-7
size: NA
V: TRBV3-1
D: NA
CDR3: CASSLYLDTLDNEQYF
DNA: TGTGCCAGCAGCCTTTACCTGGACACACTGGACAATGAGCAGTACTTC

J: TRBJ2-5
size: NA
V: TRBV25-1
D: NA
CDR3: CASRQGGGIQYF
DNA: TGTGCCAGCAGACAGGGGGGAGGGATTCAGTACTTC

J: TRBJ2-7
size: few
V: TRBV20-1
D: NA
CDR3: CSAIPLRRATSEQYF
DNA: TGCAGTGCTATCCCCTTAAGGCGAGCGACCAGCGAGCAGTACTTC

J: TRBJ2-3
size: once
V: TRBV2
D: TRBD2
CDR3: CASTDGAGGDTQYF
DNA: TGTGCCAGCACGGATGGTGCGGGGGGAGATACGCAGTATTTT

J: TRBJ2-3
size: NA
V: TRBV6-6
D: TRBD2
CDR3: CASSSAGDTDTQYF
DNA: TGTGCCAGCAGTTCAGCGGGGGACACAGATACGCAGTATTTT

J: TRBJ2-7
size: NA
V: TRBV10-3
D: TRBD2
CDR3: CAISELAGSYEQYF
DNA: TGTGCCATCAGTGAACTAGCGGGATCCTACGAGCAGTACTTC

J: TRBJ1-6
size: NA
V: TRBV6-1
D: TRBD1
CDR3: CASSGTDNSPLHF
DNA: TGTGCCAGCTCCGGGACAGATAATTCACCCCTCCACTTT

J: TRBJ2-3
size: NA
V: TRBV14
D: NA
CDR3: CASSDSTGTQYF
DNA: TGTGCCAGCAGCGACAGCACAGGTACGCAGTATTTT